Listed here are 10 T cell receptor beta chains from one sample, sequenced in a study of T cell changes during pregnancy in multiple sclerosis. Some clones are missing from TCRdb's copy, which holds only in-frame ones; the method was immunoSEQ multiplex PCR. This table has around 45,000 clones, about nine tenths appearing once. Sequencing was performed on CD4+ T cells from peripheral blood mononuclear cells, taken in the second trimester of pregnancy. The receptor set was obtained from a female donor in good health, enrolled as a control in a pregnancy study.

Details on this clone: An end of the junction differs from the germline gene, which may be a read error. V and J are TRBV4-2 and TRBJ1-2, with no clear D. The CDR3 has 14 residues. Germline V lookup: CDR1 LGHNA, CDR2 YNFKEQ. CDR3 nucleotide sequence: TGTGCCAGCAGCCAAGTCCCGGAAGGTCTGGGCTCTCGCTTC. Translating gives CASSQVPEGLGSRF.

CDR3 sequence reads: CASSFVRGTSGGYQETQYF. The CDR3 bases are TGTGCCAGCAGTTTCGTTCGGGGGACTAGCGGGGGGTACCAAGAGACCCAGTACTTC. The V gene is TRBV27, the J gene TRBJ2-5; 15 positions agree with TRBD2. The length of the CDR3 is 19 residues. Per the germline V gene, CDR1 is MNHEY and CDR2 is SMNVEV (reference sequence). After removal of 3 bases from V and 0 bases from J, the junction contained 8 bases not matched to a gene.

Written as DNA, the CDR3 is TGTGCCACCAGCAGAGATCGGCAGGGGAAAGGGTCGAACACTGAAGCTTTCTTT. This codes for CATSRDRQGKGSNTEAFF. The chain joins TRBV15 to TRBJ1-1, with a weak D call TRBD1 (6 bases). V gave up 0 bases and J gave up 1 base, with 18 bases separating them. The CDR3 is 18 amino acids. Per germline, CDR1 LNHNV and CDR2 YYDKDF (reference sequence).

The J gene is TRBJ1-5, the V gene TRBV5-1; the D gene is possibly TRBD1 (6 bases). The germline CDR1 and CDR2 sequences are SGHRS and YFSETQ. V was pared by 2 bases and J by 2 bases, with 11 bases between. The CDR3 loop spans 15 amino acids. The CDR3 here is CASSLGRGRNQPQHF. CDR3 DNA: TGCGCCAGCAGCTTAGGGCGGGGGCGCAATCAGCCCCAGCATTTT.

This chain joins TRBV7-2 and TRBJ2-1; 8 nucleotides align to TRBD1. The CDR3 has 16 residues. V was clipped by 6 bases and J by 0 bases; unmatched bases: 7. The germline V gene encodes CDR1 SGHTA and CDR2 FQGNSA. The CDR3: CASSSGTGRSYNEQFF. Written as DNA, the CDR3 is TGTGCCAGCAGTTCCGGGACAGGACGCTCCTACAATGAGCAGTTCTTC.

The chain couples TRBV7-9 to TRBJ1-3; D gene ambiguous. CDR1 is SEHNR and CDR2 is FQNEAQ in the germline V gene (reference sequence). This CDR3 has 15 amino acids. The V and J ends lost 0 bases and 0 bases respectively, with 6 bases between them. CDR3 DNA: TGTGCCAGCAGCTTAGCGCTCAGCTCTGGAAACACCATATATTTT. This gives the protein CASSLALSSGNTIYF.

The chain joins TRBV5-4 to TRBJ2-7; a weak D match, TRBD1 (6 bases). V dropped 0 bases and J dropped 4 bases, with 11 bases sitting between them. The CDR3 is 14 amino acids. Germline-derived CDR1 and CDR2 are SGHNT and YYREEE (reference sequence). This CDR3 is CASSLDRVNYEQYF. In nucleotides, the CDR3 is TGTGCCAGCAGCTTGGACAGGGTAAATTACGAGCAGTACTTC.

This clone has only one observation. The chain joins TRBV28 to TRBJ2-5; TRBD1 might be the D (6 bases). Deletions cut 1 base from V and 4 bases from J, with 10 bases between. The CDR3 is 14 residues long. Germline assignment: CDR1 MDHEN and CDR2 SYDVKM. The CDR3 DNA reads as TGTGCCAGCAGTTTATTAGGGGGACGAGAGACCCAGTACTTC. Translating it yields CASSLLGGRETQYF.

The gene calls are TRBV7-3 and TRBJ2-5; 7 bases map to TRBD2. The CDR3 totals 15 residues. The germline V gene encodes CDR1 SGHTA and CDR2 FQGTGA. J lost 1 base, V lost 3 bases, and 5 bases had no gene match. The CDR3 DNA reads as TGTGCCAGCAGCTTTTTGGCGGGAGTCCAAGAGACCCAGTACTTC. Protein sequence: CASSFLAGVQETQYF.

The V gene is TRBV14, the J gene TRBJ2-3, with a tentative D call TRBD2 (5 bases). The CDR3 has 12 residues. CDR1 SGHDN and CDR2 FVKESK come from the germline V gene. Trimming took off 1 base at V and 7 bases at J, with 6 bases between the two ends. Written as DNA, the CDR3 is TGTGCCAGCAGCCAAGCCGGGAATACGCAGTATTTT. It encodes CASSQAGNTQYF. The variable domain in full, completed from reference TRBV14 and TRBJ2-3, reads EAGVTQFPSHSVIEKGQTVTLRCDPISGHDNLYWYRRVMGKEIKFLLHFVKESKQDESGMPNNRFLAERTGGTYSTLKVQPAELEDSGVYFCASSQAGNTQYFGPGTRLTVL.